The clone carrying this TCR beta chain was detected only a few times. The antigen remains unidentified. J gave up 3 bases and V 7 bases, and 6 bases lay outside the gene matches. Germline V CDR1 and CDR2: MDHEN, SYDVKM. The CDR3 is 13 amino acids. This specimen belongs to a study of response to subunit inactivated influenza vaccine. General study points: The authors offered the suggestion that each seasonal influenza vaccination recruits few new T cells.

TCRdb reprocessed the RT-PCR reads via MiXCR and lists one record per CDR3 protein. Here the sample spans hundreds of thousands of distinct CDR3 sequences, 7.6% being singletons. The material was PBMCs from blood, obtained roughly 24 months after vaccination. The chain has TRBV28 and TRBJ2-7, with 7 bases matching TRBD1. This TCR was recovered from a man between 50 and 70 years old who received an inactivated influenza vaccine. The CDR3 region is CASKIPGGYEQYF. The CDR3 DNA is TGTGCCAGCAAAATCCCAGGGGGCTACGAGCAGTACTTC.